This is a list of T cell receptor beta chains from one sample in a study of blood T cell repertoires in COVID-19. Assay: immunoSEQ multiplex PCR; the TCRdb copy retains only in-frame clones and omits some. Here the sample spans 40,000 to 65,000 clones, roughly 84% being singletons. The sequenced sample was peripheral blood. These receptors originate from a man aged 70-80 years with active COVID-19. The CDR3 runs from the conserved cysteine through the conserved F or W. A D gene is named only where the DNA matches it firmly. Size is omitted from some rows. Given values are once, few, many or a class for expanded clones.

j_gene	d_gene	abundance	v_gene	CDR3aa	CDR3nt
TRBJ2-2	TRBD1	.	TRBV2	CASSGRTGGYNTNTGELFF	TGTGCCAGCAGTGGTCGGACAGGGGGCTATAATACGAACACCGGGGAGCTGTTTTTT
TRBJ2-5	.	.	TRBV29-1	CSVRERAGQETQYF	TGCAGCGTCCGGGAAAGGGCAGGCCAAGAGACCCAGTACTTC
TRBJ2-3	TRBD2	once	TRBV9	CASSVGLAGGVQGTQYF	TGTGCCAGCAGCGTAGGATTAGCGGGGGGAGTTCAGGGTACGCAGTATTTT
TRBJ1-1	.	.	TRBV7-2	CASSLVGGAGTEAFF	TGTGCCAGCAGCTTAGTTGGGGGCGCTGGCACTGAAGCTTTCTTT
TRBJ2-7	TRBD1	.	TRBV7-2	CASSSTGATYEQYF	TGTGCCAGCAGCTCGACAGGGGCTACCTACGAGCAGTACTTC
TRBJ1-5	TRBD1	.	TRBV16	CASSQRQGGNQPQHF	TGTGCCAGCAGCCAACGACAGGGGGGCAATCAGCCCCAGCATTTT
TRBJ1-1	.	.	TRBV29-1	CSVLKGWLEGVFF	TGCAGCGTATTGAAGGGATGGCTTGAAGGGGTTTTCTTT
TRBJ2-1	.	.	TRBV7-7	CASSPHTGEGKQFF	TGTGCCAGCAGCCCACACACGGGTGAGGGTAAGCAGTTCTTC
TRBJ1-3	.	.	TRBV7-9	CASQTGAGNTIYF	TGTGCCTCCCAAACGGGAGCTGGAAACACCATATATTTT
TRBJ2-7	TRBD2	.	TRBV7-8	CASSLAVGGGIPYEQYF	TGTGCCAGCAGCTTAGCGGTCGGGGGGGGGATCCCCTACGAGCAGTACTTC
TRBJ2-2	TRBD1	.	TRBV19	CASSTGQANTGELFF	TGTGCCAGTAGTACCGGACAGGCTAACACCGGGGAGCTGTTTTTT
TRBJ2-3	TRBD1	.	TRBV5-6	CASSLQTGGWTDTQYF	TGTGCCAGCAGCCTACAGACAGGGGGCTGGACAGATACGCAGTATTTT
TRBJ1-6	TRBD1	.	TRBV7-2	CASSPNRGPGSPLHF	TGTGCCAGCAGTCCGAACAGGGGGCCGGGGTCACCCCTCCACTTT
TRBJ1-3	.	once	TRBV27	CASSSRAGNTIYF	TGTGCCAGCAGTTCCAGGGCTGGAAACACCATATATTTT
TRBJ2-7	TRBD2	.	TRBV29-1	CSVQRGVREQYF	TGCAGCGTACAGCGGGGGGTAAGGGAGCAGTACTTC
TRBJ1-6	TRBD1	.	TRBV5-1	CASSLAGQYTQADNSPLHF	TGCGCCAGCAGCTTGGCGGGACAGTATACCCAAGCGGATAATTCACCCCTCCACTTT
TRBJ1-6	TRBD1	once	TRBV7-2	CASSLNRGTYNSPLHF	TGTGCCAGCAGCCTTAACAGGGGTACCTATAATTCACCCCTCCACTTT
TRBJ1-1	TRBD1	.	TRBV7-6	CASSSSDREITEAFF	TGTGCCAGCAGCTCATCGGACAGGGAGATCACTGAAGCTTTCTTT
TRBJ2-5	TRBD2	.	TRBV29-1	CSVTVSGGNQETQYF	TGCAGCGTTACGGTCAGCGGGGGGAATCAAGAGACCCAGTACTTC
TRBJ1-3	.	.	TRBV11-2	CASSFVGNTIYF	TGTGCCAGCAGCTTCGTTGGAAACACCATATATTTT
TRBJ1-2	TRBD1	.	TRBV18	CASSPGTGANYGYTF	TGTGCCAGCTCACCAGGGACAGGGGCTAACTATGGCTACACCTTC
TRBJ1-2	.	.	TRBV5-6	CASSLRALQPKPVYGYTF	TGTGCCAGCAGCTTGCGCGCCCTCCAACCAAAGCCTGTCTATGGCTACACCTTC
TRBJ1-5	.	.	TRBV7-9	CASSGGGQPQHF	TGTGCCAGCAGCGGGGGGGGTCAGCCCCAGCATTTT
TRBJ2-3	TRBD1	.	TRBV5-1	CASSRDRGDTQYF	TGCGCCAGCAGCCGGGACAGAGGAGATACGCAGTATTTT
TRBJ1-3	TRBD1	.	TRBV6-6	CASSYATQGNGNTIYF	TGTGCCAGCAGTTACGCTACACAGGGGAACGGAAACACCATATATTTT
TRBJ1-2	.	.	TRBV29-1	CSVDQGYGYTF	TGCAGCGTTGATCAGGGCTATGGCTACACCTTC
TRBJ2-1	.	.	TRBV24-1	CATGGSSYNEQFF	TGTGCCACCGGGGGGTCTTCCTACAATGAGCAGTTCTTC
TRBJ1-2	TRBD1	.	TRBV4-3	CASSQDWDREPTNYGYTF	TGCGCCAGCAGCCAAGACTGGGACAGGGAACCTACTAACTATGGCTACACCTTC
TRBJ1-1	.	once	TRBV20-1	CSASLRGRPQGMNTEAFF	TGCAGTGCTAGTTTACGTGGCCGGCCACAGGGAATGAACACTGAAGCTTTCTTT
TRBJ1-4	TRBD1	.	TRBV4-2	CASSQPGTANNEKLFF	TGTGCCAGCAGCCAACCCGGGACAGCCAATAATGAAAAACTGTTTTTT
TRBJ1-5	TRBD1	few	TRBV19	CASSQGARGNQPQHF	TGTGCCAGTAGCCAGGGGGCTCGGGGCAATCAGCCCCAGCATTTT
TRBJ2-3	TRBD2	.	TRBV18	CASSPFSSGTDTQYF	TGTGCCAGCTCACCATTCTCTAGCGGAACAGATACGCAGTATTTT
TRBJ1-5	.	.	TRBV19	CASSAGEGPQHF	TGTGCCAGTAGTGCCGGTGAGGGCCCCCAGCATTTT
TRBJ1-1	TRBD1	.	TRBV5-4	CASSPQGAGGQNTEAFF	TGTGCCAGCAGCCCCCAAGGGGCAGGGGGACAGAACACTGAAGCTTTCTTT
TRBJ2-1	TRBD2	.	TRBV7-3	CASSSLAGVLGNEQFF	TGTGCCAGCAGCTCCCTAGCGGGGGTCCTGGGGAATGAGCAGTTCTTC
TRBJ2-7	TRBD2	.	TRBV4-3	CASSQDLAGGLYEQYF	TGCGCCAGCAGCCAAGACTTAGCGGGGGGACTCTACGAGCAGTACTTC
TRBJ2-5	.	.	TRBV7-2	CASSPPDSYTLETQYF	TGTGCCAGCAGCCCACCTGACTCATACACCCTGGAGACCCAGTACTTC
TRBJ2-3	TRBD2	.	TRBV9	CASSNRLAGSTDTQYF	TGTGCCAGCAGCAACCGACTAGCGGGGAGCACAGATACGCAGTATTTT
TRBJ1-5	.	.	TRBV6-2/TRBV6-3	CASSYNSRGDNQPQHF	TGTGCCAGCAGTTACAATAGTCGGGGGGACAATCAGCCCCAGCATTTT
TRBJ2-3	TRBD1	.	TRBV29-1	CSVEGVTGVTDTQYF	TGCAGCGTTGAAGGTGTAACAGGGGTCACAGATACGCAGTATTTT
TRBJ2-7	TRBD1	.	TRBV7-9	CASRDGTGEAYEQYF	TGTGCCAGCAGGGACGGGACAGGGGAGGCCTACGAGCAGTACTTC
TRBJ1-2	TRBD1	.	TRBV4-1	CASSQGRDSDGYTF	TGCGCCAGCAGCCAGGGACGGGACAGTGATGGCTACACCTTC
TRBJ2-3	TRBD2	few	TRBV4-2	CASSQVGLAGEDTQYF	TGTGCCAGCAGCCAAGTCGGGCTAGCGGGGGAAGATACGCAGTATTTT
TRBJ1-3	.	.	TRBV27	CASSSLKGTFNTIYF	TGTGCCAGCAGTTCACTTAAGGGGACATTTAACACCATATATTTT
TRBJ1-4	.	.	TRBV27	CASSTWGGLEKLFF	TGTGCCAGCAGCACCTGGGGGGGGCTAGAAAAACTGTTTTTT
TRBJ1-5	TRBD1	few	TRBV6-1	CASSESGGKPQHF	TGTGCCAGCAGTGAGTCAGGGGGCAAGCCCCAGCATTTT
TRBJ2-7	TRBD2	.	TRBV7-2	CASSLLSGVHEQYF	TGTGCCAGCAGCTTATTGAGCGGGGTCCACGAGCAGTACTTC
TRBJ1-3	.	few	TRBV4-3	CASSQASSGNTIYF	TGCGCCAGCAGCCAAGCTAGCTCTGGAAACACCATATATTTT
TRBJ2-3	.	.	TRBV14	CASSQGRRAISTDTQYF	TGTGCCAGCAGCCAAGGACGGCGGGCCATTAGCACAGATACGCAGTATTTT
TRBJ1-1	.	.	TRBV4-3	CASSRVGGHTEAFF	TGCGCCAGCAGCCGGGTGGGGGGGCATACTGAAGCTTTCTTT